Below, 5 T cell receptor beta chains from the same sample are listed, as sequenced in a study of blood T cell repertoires in COVID-19. Assay: immunoSEQ multiplex PCR; the TCRdb copy retains only in-frame clones and omits some. The table shows 100,000 or so clones, with 85% to 95% occurring only once. Sequenced sample: peripheral blood. These receptors were collected from a man aged 45 to 65 with active COVID-19.

This chain links TRBV12-3 or TRBV12-4 with TRBJ1-4; D might be TRBD1 (6 bases). This CDR3 region has 13 residues. The V end lost 5 bases, the J end lost 7 bases, and 11 bases lay between the germline ends. The CDR3 DNA sequence: TGTGCCAGCAGTCAAGGGGGGGGTGAAAAACTGTTTTTT. This gives the protein CASSQGGGEKLFF.

The chain recombines TRBV28 with TRBJ2-3; 12 bases are a match to TRBD1. The V gene end was trimmed by 8 bases and the J gene end by 8 bases; junction bases not matched to a gene: 5. The CDR3 length is 13 residues. Germline values: CDR1 MDHEN, CDR2 SYDVKM. The CDR3 loop is CASQGQGAGTQYF. CDR3 DNA sequence: TGTGCCAGCCAGGGACAGGGGGCTGGTACGCAGTATTTT.

V gene TRBV10-3 combines with J gene TRBJ1-1; 7 bases agree with TRBD1. The CDR3 is 14 amino acids. CDR1 is ENHRY and CDR2 is SYGVKD in the germline V gene. V lost 8 bases, J lost 2 bases, and 8 bases stayed unmatched. The CDR3 DNA sequence: TGTGCCATCCAGGGGACAGTTCCAAACACTGAAGCTTTCTTT. Its protein product is CAIQGTVPNTEAFF.

V usage is TRBV2 and J usage is TRBJ1-1, with D tentatively TRBD1 (5 bases). Deletions cut 2 bases from V and 10 bases from J, with 14 bases between. Germline CDR1 is SNHLY and CDR2 is FYNNEI. There are 13 residues in the CDR3. This chain's CDR3 is CASSEIPGRGAFF. CDR3 coding DNA: TGTGCCAGCAGTGAAATCCCGGGGAGGGGAGCTTTCTTT. The full variable domain, with the rest looked up from reference TRBV2 and TRBJ1-1, is EPEVTQTPSHQVTQMGQEVILRCVPISNHLYFYWYRQILGQKVEFLVSFYNNEISEKSEIFDDQFSVERPDGSNFTLKIRSTKLEDSAMYFCASSEIPGRGAFFGQGTRLTVV.

The CDR3, as DNA: TGTGCCAGCAGTCATCAGGGGAACTATGGCTACACCTTC. Translating gives CASSHQGNYGYTF. This sequence joins TRBV7-9 and TRBJ1-2; TRBD1 might be the D (6 bases). The germline CDR1 and CDR2 sequences are SEHNR and FQNEAQ (reference sequence). The V end lost 6 bases, the J end lost 2 bases, and 10 bases lay between the germline ends. This CDR3 spans 13 amino acids.